This T cell receptor (beta chain) was documented in a study of metastatic and nonmetastatic thyroid tumors. Regarding this clone: The antigen is unknown. One end of the junction does not line up with germline, which may come from a read error.

Authors' data handling: What underpinned the distant-metastasis classifier for papillary thyroid cancer was the set of CDR3 differences across clinicopathological groups. TCRdb re-called the PCR reads with MiXCR. TCRdb, rather than the study authors, made the V and J calls. The sample consists of roughly 93,000 clones, 12% of them appearing once. This CDR3 comprises 14 residues. Germline lookup yields CDR1 SGHAT and CDR2 FQDESV (reference sequence). General observations from the study: In both blood and tumor samples, TCR beta diversity was reported significantly higher for malignant than benign nodules.

None of the patients had undergone any treatment ahead of thyroid surgery. Material for sequencing was blood. The receptor's source is a female donor with papillary thyroid cancer or a benign thyroid nodule (not recorded which). Some clones in this sample may be carry-over from other donors' samples. The chain has TRBV11-1 and TRBJ2-1, with TRBD2 matching over 11 bases. The CDR3 spells CAGSLAGGPNEQFF. The CDR3 region has the DNA TGTGCCGGCAGCTTAGCGGGAGGGCCCAATGAGCAGTTCTTT. Combining the CDR3 with reference TRBV11-1 and TRBJ2-1 gives the whole variable domain EAEVAQSPRYKITEKSQAVAFWCDPISGHATLYWYRQILGQGPELLVQFQDESVVDDSQLPKDRFSAERLKGVDSTLKIQPAELGDSAMYLCAGSLAGGPNEQFFGPGTRLTVL.